Listed below are T cell receptor beta chains from one sample, sequenced in a study of PD-L1 blockade in urothelial cancer. Repertoires were generated with immunoSEQ multiplex PCR, while TCRdb's copy carries only in-frame clones and drops some. The top ten hold about 16% of the sample, which has around 41,000 clones, 83% seen once. The material was PBMCs, obtained around atezolizumab (anti-PD-L1) treatment. All receptors derive from a man aged 55-75 years with urothelial cancer. Each CDR3 is given with its conserved first and last residue. A D gene is named only where the DNA matches it firmly. A row's size may be missing; if present it is once, few, many or a size class.

D: TRBD2; size: NA; V: TRBV6-1; J: TRBJ2-5; CDR3: CASGTSGQETQYF; DNA: TGTGCCAGCGGGACTAGCGGACAAGAGACCCAGTACTTC
D: TRBD2; size: NA; V: TRBV11-2; J: TRBJ2-1; CDR3: CASSPEASGGDEQFF; DNA: TGTGCCAGCAGCCCAGAGGCTAGCGGGGGCGATGAGCAGTTCTTC
D: NA; size: NA; V: TRBV6-5; J: TRBJ2-5; CDR3: CASSHRDSHQETQYF; DNA: TGTGCCAGCAGTCACCGGGACTCCCACCAAGAGACCCAGTACTTC
D: TRBD2; size: NA; V: TRBV5-8; J: TRBJ2-1; CDR3: CASSSSRTSGGSSYNEQFF; DNA: TGTGCCAGCAGCTCCTCGAGGACTAGCGGGGGGAGCTCCTACAATGAGCAGTTCTTC
D: NA; size: NA; V: TRBV9; J: TRBJ2-7; CDR3: CASSPGTNYEQYF; DNA: TGTGCCAGCAGCCCTGGGACAAACTACGAGCAGTACTTC
D: TRBD2; size: NA; V: TRBV2; J: TRBJ2-5; CDR3: CASKFLAGIETQYF; DNA: TGTGCCAGCAAGTTTCTAGCGGGGATCGAGACCCAGTACTTC
D: NA; size: NA; V: TRBV27; J: TRBJ2-7; CDR3: CASSLFSGAGNEQYF; DNA: TGTGCCAGCAGTTTATTTTCTGGGGCAGGGAACGAGCAGTACTTC
D: TRBD1; size: NA; V: TRBV19; J: TRBJ2-3; CDR3: CAKGQGQYF; DNA: TGTGCCAAGGGACAGGGACAGTATTTT
D: NA; size: once; V: TRBV7-2; J: TRBJ2-2; CDR3: CASSPGKANTGELFF; DNA: TGTGCCAGCAGCCCGGGGAAAGCGAACACCGGGGAGCTGTTTTTT
D: NA; size: few; V: TRBV6-5; J: TRBJ1-1; CDR3: CASSRQVGANTEAFF; DNA: TGTGCCAGCAGTCGACAGGTTGGGGCCAACACTGAAGCTTTCTTT
D: NA; size: NA; V: TRBV11-2; J: TRBJ2-7; CDR3: CASSLARGTYEQYF; DNA: TGTGCCAGCAGCTTAGCGCGGGGCACCTACGAGCAGTACTTC
D: TRBD2; size: NA; V: TRBV5-1; J: TRBJ2-2; CDR3: CASSWAPGGATGELFF; DNA: TGCGCCAGCAGCTGGGCCCCGGGGGGGGCCACCGGGGAGCTGTTTTTT
D: TRBD1; size: NA; V: TRBV28; J: TRBJ1-6; CDR3: CASSLGTGPTSPLHF; DNA: TGTGCCAGCAGCCTTGGGACAGGGCCGACTTCACCCCTCCACTTT
D: TRBD2; size: NA; V: TRBV7-6; J: TRBJ2-2; CDR3: CASSITSGGYTGELFF; DNA: TGTGCCAGCAGCATAACTAGCGGGGGCTACACCGGGGAGCTGTTTTTT
D: NA; size: NA; V: TRBV5-1; J: TRBJ2-3; CDR3: CASSLAGQPADTQYF; DNA: TGCGCCAGCAGCTTGGCTGGACAACCGGCAGATACGCAGTATTTT
D: TRBD2; size: once; V: TRBV4-1; J: TRBJ2-7; CDR3: CASSQAGGGSYEQYF; DNA: TGCGCCAGCAGCCAAGCTGGCGGGGGGTCCTACGAGCAGTACTTC
D: TRBD1; size: NA; V: TRBV19; J: TRBJ2-5; CDR3: CASSISTGGRETQYF; DNA: TGTGCCAGTAGTATATCGACAGGGGGTCGGGAGACCCAGTACTTC
D: TRBD1; size: NA; V: TRBV4-1; J: TRBJ2-5; CDR3: CASSLLQGAQETQYF; DNA: TGCGCCAGCAGCCTACTACAGGGGGCTCAAGAGACCCAGTACTTC
D: NA; size: NA; V: TRBV28; J: TRBJ1-6; CDR3: CASSLRGGFYNSPLHF; DNA: TGTGCCAGCAGTTTACGCGGGGGATTCTATAATTCACCCCTCCACTTT
D: NA; size: once; V: TRBV12-2; J: TRBJ1-1; CDR3: CASRLAWGGGNTEAFF; DNA: NA
D: NA; size: NA; V: TRBV5-1; J: TRBJ1-2; CDR3: CASSLALTGLYGYTF; DNA: TGCGCCAGCAGCTTGGCTTTGACAGGCCTCTATGGCTACACCTTC
D: TRBD1; size: NA; V: TRBV2; J: TRBJ2-7; CDR3: CASSAGTGGFRVLVDEQYF; DNA: TGTGCCAGCAGTGCCGGGACAGGGGGCTTCAGGGTTCTAGTGGACGAGCAGTACTTC
D: TRBD1; size: NA; V: TRBV5-1; J: TRBJ1-6; CDR3: CASSVYSGTGGYDSPLHF; DNA: TGCGCCAGCAGCGTCTATTCCGGGACAGGGGGATACGATTCACCCCTCCACTTT
D: NA; size: NA; V: TRBV19; J: TRBJ2-1; CDR3: CASSIGRGGNEQFF; DNA: TGTGCCAGTAGTATAGGGAGGGGAGGAAATGAGCAGTTCTTC
D: NA; size: once; V: TRBV4-1; J: TRBJ2-2; CDR3: CASSLLRGGTGELFF; DNA: TGCGCCAGCAGCCTCCTCAGGGGCGGAACCGGGGAGCTGTTTTTT
D: NA; size: NA; V: TRBV5-1; J: TRBJ2-3; CDR3: CASSPAPGLAGDTQYF; DNA: TGCGCCAGCAGCCCGGCTCCGGGACTGGCAGGAGATACGCAGTATTTT
D: NA; size: NA; V: TRBV7-9; J: TRBJ2-7; CDR3: CASSLQGISYEQYF; DNA: TGTGCCAGCAGCTTGCAGGGAATAAGCTACGAGCAGTACTTC
D: NA; size: NA; V: TRBV29-1; J: TRBJ1-1; CDR3: CSVEPGGEMNTEAFF; DNA: TGCAGCGTGGAACCCGGTGGAGAGATGAACACTGAAGCTTTCTTT
D: NA; size: NA; V: TRBV6-6; J: TRBJ1-5; CDR3: CASSYGGYSNQPQHF; DNA: TGTGCCAGCAGTTACGGCGGATATAGCAATCAGCCCCAGCATTTT
D: NA; size: NA; V: TRBV5-1; J: TRBJ2-1; CDR3: CASSETGDYNEQFF; DNA: TGCGCCAGCAGCGAAACGGGGGACTACAATGAGCAGTTCTTC
D: TRBD1; size: NA; V: TRBV12-5; J: TRBJ2-3; CDR3: CASGPGTDTDTQYF; DNA: TGTGCTAGTGGTCCCGGGACAGACACAGATACGCAGTATTTT
D: NA; size: NA; V: TRBV1; J: TRBJ2-3; CDR3: CTSSIEPGLAGGGTDTQYF; DNA: TGCACCAGCAGCATAGAACCGGGACTAGCGGGGGGCGGCACAGATACGCAGTATTTT
D: TRBD1; size: NA; V: TRBV7-2; J: TRBJ1-2; CDR3: CASSSPPGTGIGYTF; DNA: TGTGCCAGCAGCTCGCCCCCGGGGACAGGGATTGGGTACACCTTC
D: NA; size: NA; V: TRBV15; J: TRBJ1-3; CDR3: CATSGDRGNTIYF; DNA: TGTGCCACCAGCGGAGACAGAGGAAACACCATATATTTT
D: NA; size: NA; V: TRBV5-1; J: TRBJ2-7; CDR3: CASSLTGEQGYEQYF; DNA: TGCGCCAGCAGCTTGACCGGAGAGCAGGGATACGAGCAGTACTTC
D: TRBD1; size: NA; V: TRBV6-1; J: TRBJ1-2; CDR3: CASSVAGGAESNYGYTF; DNA: TGTGCCAGCAGTGTAGCAGGGGGAGCTGAGTCCAACTATGGCTACACCTTC
D: NA; size: NA; V: TRBV15; J: TRBJ2-4; CDR3: CATSRDLSAKNIQYF; DNA: TGTGCCACCAGCAGGGACTTGTCAGCCAAAAACATTCAGTACTTC
D: TRBD2; size: NA; V: TRBV27; J: TRBJ2-7; CDR3: CASSPGGGGTYEQYF; DNA: TGTGCCAGCAGCCCGGGAGGAGGAGGAACCTACGAGCAGTACTTC
D: TRBD1; size: NA; V: TRBV6-1; J: TRBJ1-3; CDR3: CASRQQGAGNTIYF; DNA: TGTGCCAGCAGGCAACAGGGGGCTGGAAACACCATATATTTT
D: TRBD1; size: NA; V: TRBV6-5; J: TRBJ1-4; CDR3: CATTGRPNEKLFF; DNA: TGTGCCACGACAGGGCGGCCTAATGAAAAACTGTTTTTT
D: TRBD1; size: NA; V: TRBV6-1; J: TRBJ1-1; CDR3: CASSRGTAEAFF; DNA: TGTGCCAGCAGTAGAGGGACAGCTGAAGCTTTCTTT
D: TRBD2; size: NA; V: TRBV4-2; J: TRBJ2-1; CDR3: CASSRKTSGGGIEQFF; DNA: TGTGCCAGCAGCCGGAAGACTAGCGGGGGGGGTATTGAGCAGTTCTTC
D: TRBD1; size: NA; V: TRBV28; J: TRBJ2-7; CDR3: CASSLSTPGQGDEQYF; DNA: TGTGCCAGCAGTTTATCGACCCCGGGACAGGGGGACGAGCAGTACTTC
D: TRBD2; size: NA; V: TRBV7-8; J: TRBJ2-7; CDR3: CASSLGLAGSVGNEQYF; DNA: TGTGCCAGCAGCTTGGGACTAGCGGGGTCGGTTGGAAACGAGCAGTACTTC
D: NA; size: NA; V: TRBV29-1; J: TRBJ2-7; CDR3: CSVGISGTYYEQYF; DNA: TGCAGCGTCGGTATTTCCGGGACATACTACGAGCAGTACTTC
D: TRBD2; size: NA; V: TRBV2; J: TRBJ2-7; CDR3: CASSVSGVGEQYF; DNA: TGTGCCAGCAGTGTTAGCGGGGTGGGGGAGCAGTACTTC
D: NA; size: NA; V: TRBV5-1; J: TRBJ2-5; CDR3: CASKPVSGFQETQYF; DNA: TGCGCCAGCAAACCCGTTTCAGGTTTCCAAGAGACCCAGTACTTC
D: TRBD1; size: NA; V: TRBV7-2; J: TRBJ1-1; CDR3: CASSLTGGQNTEAFF; DNA: TGTGCCAGCAGCTTAACAGGGGGGCAAAACACTGAAGCTTTCTTT
D: TRBD1; size: medium-sized; V: TRBV2; J: TRBJ2-1; CDR3: CASRAGGAVLDEQFF; DNA: TGTGCCAGCAGGGCAGGGGGCGCGGTATTGGATGAGCAGTTCTTC
D: NA; size: NA; V: TRBV2; J: TRBJ2-7; CDR3: CASRGGTVSYEQYF; DNA: TGTGCCAGCCGGGGGGGGACAGTCTCCTACGAGCAGTACTTC
D: TRBD1; size: NA; V: TRBV4-1; J: TRBJ2-2; CDR3: CASSRGGNTGELFF; DNA: TGCGCCAGCAGCCGAGGGGGCAACACCGGGGAGCTGTTTTTT
D: NA; size: NA; V: TRBV30; J: TRBJ1-1; CDR3: CAWTLNPEAGWGTEAFF; DNA: TGTGCCTGGACCCTGAACCCCGAGGCGGGATGGGGCACTGAAGCTTTCTTT
D: NA; size: NA; V: TRBV5-1; J: TRBJ2-7; CDR3: CASSPQGGVTYEQYF; DNA: TGCGCCAGCAGCCCACAGGGAGGGGTAACGTACGAGCAGTACTTC